The rows below give T cell receptor beta chains drawn from one sample of a study of blood T cells in healthy people across ages. TCRdb redid the calling of the 5' RACE reads with MiXCR, one entry per CDR3 protein. In the table there are around 820,000 distinct CDR3 sequences, roughly 25% of which are singletons. The same data also contributed to another study, on T cells of mothers and their children.

The sample comprised blood. These receptor sequences come from a boy aged 10-17 years in good health. The CDR3 runs from the conserved cysteine through the conserved F or W. Fields, in order: V gene, CDR3 length, clone size, J gene, CDR3 protein. Only some rows state a clone size, as once, few, many or a class for expanded clones.

V gene: TRBV6-6
CDR3 length: 14
clone size: few
J gene: TRBJ2-2
CDR3 protein: CAGRGGPNTGELFF

V gene: TRBV2
CDR3 length: 13
clone size: few
J gene: TRBJ2-1
CDR3 protein: CAGSDLLGQHQFF

V gene: TRBV7-9
CDR3 length: 15
clone size: -
J gene: TRBJ2-5
CDR3 protein: CASSFYLDREETQYF

V gene: TRBV14
CDR3 length: 14
clone size: few
J gene: -
CDR3 protein: CASSRGTVNYEQYF

V gene: TRBV3-1
CDR3 length: 15
clone size: few
J gene: TRBJ2-1
CDR3 protein: CASSQDPYGGNEQFF

V gene: TRBV12-3/TRBV12-4
CDR3 length: 14
clone size: few
J gene: TRBJ1-2
CDR3 protein: CASNRDRGLKGYTF

V gene: TRBV28
CDR3 length: 15
clone size: -
J gene: TRBJ1-4
CDR3 protein: CASNLDGATNEKLFF

V gene: TRBV7-9
CDR3 length: 15
clone size: few
J gene: TRBJ1-4
CDR3 protein: CASSLARESNEKLFF

V gene: TRBV6-4
CDR3 length: 15
clone size: -
J gene: TRBJ2-5
CDR3 protein: CASSETSGGWETQYF

V gene: TRBV11-2
CDR3 length: 15
clone size: -
J gene: TRBJ1-2
CDR3 protein: CASSRDGRAGYGYTF

V gene: TRBV6-1
CDR3 length: 13
clone size: few
J gene: TRBJ2-7
CDR3 protein: CASSEGATYEQYF

V gene: TRBV11-2
CDR3 length: 16
clone size: -
J gene: -
CDR3 protein: CASSIIPTSGSYEQYF

V gene: TRBV20-1
CDR3 length: 15
clone size: -
J gene: TRBJ2-7
CDR3 protein: CSARPSGGSRYEQYF

V gene: TRBV5-1
CDR3 length: 15
clone size: -
J gene: TRBJ2-5
CDR3 protein: CASSSGTSAAETQYF

V gene: TRBV14
CDR3 length: 11
clone size: few
J gene: TRBJ1-2
CDR3 protein: CATQGADGYTF

V gene: TRBV29-1
CDR3 length: 10
clone size: -
J gene: -
CDR3 protein: CSGEANEQFF

V gene: TRBV6-5
CDR3 length: 13
clone size: -
J gene: TRBJ2-7
CDR3 protein: CASTKGSSYEQYF

V gene: TRBV28
CDR3 length: 15
clone size: once
J gene: TRBJ1-3
CDR3 protein: CASTTGRNSGNTIYF

V gene: TRBV20-1
CDR3 length: 14
clone size: few
J gene: TRBJ1-2
CDR3 protein: CSAPPTGANYGYTF

V gene: TRBV12-3/TRBV12-4
CDR3 length: 12
clone size: few
J gene: TRBJ1-4
CDR3 protein: CASGDRNEKLFF

V gene: TRBV27
CDR3 length: 17
clone size: -
J gene: TRBJ2-7
CDR3 protein: CASSSLRGSPRGYEQYF

V gene: TRBV15
CDR3 length: 15
clone size: -
J gene: TRBJ2-5
CDR3 protein: CATSSPIADQETQYF

V gene: TRBV20-1
CDR3 length: 18
clone size: -
J gene: TRBJ2-4
CDR3 protein: CSARDPTTSGIAKNIQYF

V gene: TRBV20-1
CDR3 length: 11
clone size: -
J gene: -
CDR3 protein: CSTRSLGEQFF

V gene: TRBV6-2/TRBV6-3
CDR3 length: 17
clone size: -
J gene: TRBJ1-5
CDR3 protein: CASSSARFSVSNQPQHF

V gene: TRBV7-6
CDR3 length: 13
clone size: once
J gene: TRBJ1-2
CDR3 protein: CASSSQTGYGYTF

V gene: TRBV12-3/TRBV12-4
CDR3 length: 18
clone size: -
J gene: TRBJ2-1
CDR3 protein: CASSTLGLAVSSYNEQFF

V gene: TRBV28
CDR3 length: 13
clone size: -
J gene: TRBJ2-5
CDR3 protein: CASLLLQGETQYF

V gene: TRBV3-1
CDR3 length: 16
clone size: few
J gene: TRBJ2-3
CDR3 protein: CASSRRGGINTDTQYF

V gene: TRBV20-1
CDR3 length: 14
clone size: -
J gene: -
CDR3 protein: CSASPAGSTYEQYF

V gene: TRBV6-2/TRBV6-3
CDR3 length: 13
clone size: -
J gene: TRBJ2-4
CDR3 protein: CASGGAAKNIQYF

V gene: TRBV18
CDR3 length: 15
clone size: -
J gene: TRBJ2-7
CDR3 protein: CASSSREPRFYEQYF

V gene: TRBV5-1
CDR3 length: 15
clone size: -
J gene: TRBJ1-1
CDR3 protein: CASSQHLQGNTEAFF

V gene: TRBV5-1
CDR3 length: 13
clone size: few
J gene: TRBJ2-5
CDR3 protein: CASSFGTGENQYF

V gene: TRBV13
CDR3 length: 18
clone size: -
J gene: TRBJ2-1
CDR3 protein: CASSLRGPPGLEYNEQFF

V gene: TRBV20-1
CDR3 length: 13
clone size: -
J gene: TRBJ1-4
CDR3 protein: CSAKTGGAEKLFF

V gene: TRBV9
CDR3 length: 15
clone size: -
J gene: TRBJ2-1
CDR3 protein: CASSGGTLGGHEQFF

V gene: TRBV11-2
CDR3 length: 15
clone size: -
J gene: TRBJ2-2
CDR3 protein: CASSTYQGSTGELFF

V gene: TRBV7-2
CDR3 length: 15
clone size: -
J gene: -
CDR3 protein: CASSFGADASYEQYF

V gene: TRBV5-1
CDR3 length: 14
clone size: many
J gene: TRBJ2-2
CDR3 protein: CASSLGVNTGELFF

V gene: TRBV12-3/TRBV12-4
CDR3 length: 17
clone size: few
J gene: TRBJ2-7
CDR3 protein: CASSPGITYPPSYEQYF

V gene: TRBV12-3/TRBV12-4
CDR3 length: 14
clone size: -
J gene: -
CDR3 protein: CASSFGGQLYEQYF

V gene: TRBV21-1
CDR3 length: 12
clone size: few
J gene: TRBJ1-3
CDR3 protein: CASSNPGNTIYF

V gene: TRBV20-1
CDR3 length: 18
clone size: -
J gene: TRBJ2-3
CDR3 protein: CSAPKDTISGSLADTQYF

V gene: TRBV7-2
CDR3 length: 15
clone size: -
J gene: TRBJ2-1
CDR3 protein: CASSLRGDSYNEQFF

V gene: TRBV20-1
CDR3 length: 18
clone size: -
J gene: TRBJ2-5
CDR3 protein: CSARDPWRRGGPGETQYF

V gene: TRBV27
CDR3 length: 14
clone size: many
J gene: TRBJ1-4
CDR3 protein: CASSFLGGNEKLFF

V gene: TRBV28
CDR3 length: 15
clone size: -
J gene: TRBJ1-2
CDR3 protein: CASGLGQGGGYGYTF

V gene: TRBV6-2/TRBV6-3
CDR3 length: 14
clone size: -
J gene: TRBJ2-7
CDR3 protein: CATIQGSLLYEQYF

V gene: TRBV20-1
CDR3 length: 14
clone size: -
J gene: -
CDR3 protein: CSARDPRILYEQYF

V gene: TRBV14
CDR3 length: 15
clone size: few
J gene: TRBJ2-1
CDR3 protein: CASSHLGTSLNEQFF

V gene: TRBV6-1
CDR3 length: 16
clone size: -
J gene: TRBJ2-5
CDR3 protein: CASSDNPDRVQETQYF

V gene: TRBV28
CDR3 length: 13
clone size: few
J gene: TRBJ1-2
CDR3 protein: CASSINRGRGCTF

V gene: TRBV20-1
CDR3 length: 14
clone size: -
J gene: TRBJ1-6
CDR3 protein: CSARVDRENSPLHF

V gene: TRBV28
CDR3 length: 13
clone size: few
J gene: TRBJ1-1
CDR3 protein: CASSVLSNTEAFF